A single sample gave rise to the 17 T cell receptor beta chains below, sequenced in a study of blood T cell repertoires in COVID-19. Assay: immunoSEQ multiplex PCR; the TCRdb copy retains only in-frame clones and omits some. Of about 130,000 clones in the sample, 65% to 90% were seen once. Sequencing input: peripheral blood. These receptors came from a woman older than 75 with acute or convalescent COVID-19.

A few counts support this clone. The CDR3 DNA reads TGTGCCAGCAGTCAGGACAGCCGCTATGGCTACACCTTC. Amino acids: CASSQDSRYGYTF. This rearrangement joins TRBV28 to TRBJ1-2; a weak D match, TRBD1 (6 bases). The V gene's germline CDR1 is MDHEN and CDR2 SYDVKM. This CDR3 region has 13 residues. Deletions cut 5 bases from V and 4 bases from J, with 11 bases between.

The genes are TRBV3-1 (or the pseudogene TRBV3-2) and TRBJ2-1; 7 positions match TRBD2. Germline-derived CDR1 and CDR2 are LGHDT and YNNKEL (reference sequence). Trimming removed 1 base from V and 5 bases from J; junction bases left unmatched: 5. The CDR3 is 15 residues long. CDR3 amino acids: CASSQGGLYDNEQFF. DNA for the CDR3: TGTGCCAGCAGCCAAGGGGGACTATACGACAATGAGCAGTTCTTC.

The V call is TRBV5-4, the J call TRBJ1-2; 7 nucleotides align to TRBD1. V gave up 2 bases and J gave up 4 bases; unmatched junction bases: 11. This CDR3 has 16 residues. Germline assignment: CDR1 SGHNT and CDR2 YYREEE (reference sequence). CDR3 sequence: CASSLGNPGQIYGYTF. Written as DNA, the CDR3 is TGTGCCAGCAGCTTAGGAAACCCGGGACAGATCTATGGCTACACCTTC. Using reference TRBV5-4 and TRBJ1-2 for the parts outside the CDR3, the full variable domain is ETGVTQSPTHLIKTRGQQVTLRCSSQSGHNTVSWYQQALGQGPQFIFQYYREEENGRGNFPPRFSGLQFPNYSSELNVNALELDDSALYLCASSLGNPGQIYGYTFGSGTRLTVV.

The chain carries TRBV28 and TRBJ2-5; TRBD1 might be the D (6 bases). The CDR3 contains 13 residues. Germline-derived CDR1 and CDR2 are MDHEN and SYDVKM. With 3 bases removed from V and 5 bases from J, the gap between germline ends came to 10 bases. The CDR3 is CASSFRGWETQYF. CDR3 DNA sequence: TGTGCCAGCAGTTTCAGGGGCTGGGAGACCCAGTACTTC.

The DNA for the CDR3 is TGTGCCAGCAGGCGGGACAGGGGGAACACCGGGGAGCTGTTTTTT. This translates into CASRRDRGNTGELFF. V and J are TRBV2 and TRBJ2-2, with TRBD1 matching 10 bases. From germline, CDR1 is SNHLY and CDR2 FYNNEI. Losses at the gene ends were 6 bases for V and 1 base for J; bases not matched to a gene: 2. The CDR3 has 15 residues.

There are a few counts of this clone. V gene TRBV10-1 combines with J gene TRBJ1-1, with D unresolved. Between the trimmed V and J ends, which lost 0 bases and 2 bases, there was a span of 22 bases. The CDR3 totals 19 residues. Germline V gives CDR1 WNHNN, CDR2 SYGVQD (reference sequence). CDR3 region: CASSESTPSSVFINTEAFF. The DNA of the CDR3 is TGCGCCAGCAGTGAGTCAACTCCTTCCTCCGTCTTTATCAACACTGAAGCTTTCTTT.

This clone has only one observation. J is TRBJ2-1 and V is TRBV3-1 (or the pseudogene TRBV3-2), with 11 bases aligning to TRBD2. The CDR3 contains 15 residues. The V segment lost 4 bases and the J segment 8 bases; nucleotides outside the gene matches: 7. Germline CDR1 LGHDT, CDR2 YNNKEL (reference sequence). The CDR3 region is CASSPRLAGFDEQFF. CDR3 sequence (DNA): TGTGCCAGCAGCCCCCGACTAGCGGGGTTCGATGAGCAGTTCTTC.

CDR3 sequence reads: CASSLIAGPSSYNEQFF. The CDR3 DNA follows: TGTGCCAGCAGCTTAATCGCGGGTCCGAGCTCCTACAATGAGCAGTTCTTC. This sequence joins TRBV7-6 and TRBJ2-1, with D maybe TRBD2 (5 bases). The germline V gene has CDR1 SGHVS and CDR2 FNYEAQ. The length of the CDR3 is 17 residues. Trimming cost V 2 bases and J 0 bases, with 14 bases left between them. The whole variable domain, remainder taken from reference TRBV7-6 and TRBJ2-1, is GAGVSQSPRYKVTKRGQDVALRCDPISGHVSLYWYRQALGQGPEFLTYFNYEAQQDKSGLPNDRFSAERPEGSISTLTIQRTEQRDSAMYRCASSLIAGPSSYNEQFFGPGTRLTVL.

In this sample, this clone turned up once. V gene TRBV6-5 combines with J gene TRBJ1-2, with a weak D call TRBD1 (6 bases). V lost 2 bases and J lost 2, with 12 bases in between. This CDR3 spans 15 amino acids. Germline V CDR1 and CDR2: MNHEY, SVGAGI. The DNA for the CDR3 is TGTGCCAGCAGTTACACAGGGTCGGGCAACTATGGCTACACCTTC. Residues: CASSYTGSGNYGYTF.

The sample holds one count of this clone. The V and J genes are TRBV7-9 and TRBJ1-6; D gene ambiguous. There are 14 residues in the CDR3. The V and J ends lost 1 base and 9 bases respectively, with 10 bases between them. The germline V gene has CDR1 SEHNR and CDR2 FQNEAQ (reference sequence). CDR3 residues: CASSLESRGSPLHF. CDR3 DNA: TGTGCCAGCAGCTTAGAGTCGCGGGGTTCACCCCTCCACTTT. The complete variable domain, with remaining parts taken from reference TRBV7-9 and TRBJ1-6, reads DTGVSQNPRHKITKRGQNVTFRCDPISEHNRLYWYRQTLGQGPEFLTYFQNEAQLEKSRLLSDRFSAERPKGSFSTLEIQRTEQGDSAMYLCASSLESRGSPLHFGNGTRLTVT.

The rearrangement uses TRBV29-1 and TRBJ2-5; possibly TRBD1 for D (5 bases). Germline CDR1 and CDR2: SQVTM and ANQGSEA. The CDR3 contains 12 residues. Trimming pared 7 bases from V and 1 base from J, leaving 10 bases between. In DNA form, the CDR3 reads TGCAGCGGAAGGCAGGGCCAAGAGACCCAGTACTTC. Its protein is CSGRQGQETQYF.

The J gene is TRBJ1-2, the V gene TRBV7-9; TRBD1 agrees at 9 bases. The germline CDR1 and CDR2 sequences are SEHNR and FQNEAQ (reference sequence). The V and J ends lost 4 bases and 6 bases, in that order; junction bases with no gene match: 3. The CDR3 extends over 13 amino acids. This CDR3 is CASSYGTGHGYTF. In DNA, the CDR3 is TGTGCCAGCAGCTACGGGACAGGGCATGGCTACACCTTC.

The CDR3 DNA is TGTGCCAGCAGCCAGAGTGAGACCCAGTACTTC. Translating it yields CASSQSETQYF. The chain links TRBV3-1 (or the pseudogene TRBV3-2) to TRBJ2-5; D is unclear. The CDR3 consists of 11 residues. From germline, CDR1 is LGHDT and CDR2 YNNKEL (reference sequence). V was clipped by 3 bases and J by 5 bases, with 4 bases between them.

V gene TRBV3-1 (or the pseudogene TRBV3-2) combines with J gene TRBJ1-1; D is ambiguous. V dropped 1 base and J dropped 3 bases, with 3 bases sitting between them. The CDR3 contains 12 residues. CDR1 is LGHDT, CDR2 YNNKEL, per germline (reference sequence). CDR3 amino acids: CASSQGDTEAFF. Written as DNA, the CDR3 is TGTGCCAGCAGCCAAGGCGACACTGAAGCTTTCTTT.

The chain couples TRBV7-8 to TRBJ2-2, with 7 bases identical to TRBD2. CDR3 length: 17 residues. Germline assignment: CDR1 SGHVS and CDR2 FQNEAQ. V shed 5 bases and J 0 bases; nucleotides not matched to a gene: 9. The CDR3 loop reads CASSLGPRGANTGELFF. CDR3 nucleotides: TGTGCCAGCAGCCTAGGTCCCCGGGGGGCGAACACCGGGGAGCTGTTTTTT.

The chain joins TRBV5-1 to TRBJ1-1; TRBD1 is a possible D gene (6 bases). V shed 0 bases and J shed 7 bases, with 13 bases lying between them. CDR3 length equals 14 residues. From germline, CDR1 is SGHRS and CDR2 YFSETQ. Here the CDR3 DNA reads TGCGCCAGCAGCTTGGGGACAGCCGCAAATGAAGCTTTCTTT. Translating it yields CASSLGTAANEAFF.

V and J are TRBV28 and TRBJ2-5; tentative D call: TRBD2 (6 bases). This CDR3 is 15 amino acids long. V was trimmed by 4 bases and J by 5 bases, leaving 17 bases between them. The germline gives CDR1 MDHEN, CDR2 SYDVKM. The CDR3 region is CASSSEGAGGETQYF. CDR3 sequence (DNA): TGTGCCAGCAGTTCTGAGGGCGCCGGAGGGGAGACCCAGTACTTC.